The 21 T cell receptor beta chains reported below all come from one sample, sequenced in a study of T cells in Graves' hyperthyroidism and ophthalmopathy (dated by TCRdb to between 2019 and 2020). Libraries were made using multiplex PCR. The instrument given in TCRdb is Illumina HiSeq 2000. TCR beta CDR3 regions were amplified from RNA transcripts. The TCR CDR3 was subjected to a first round of RT-PCR using the HTBI primer set and the Qiagen OneStep RT-PCR kit. In TCRdb, the public reads were trimmed at Q25 with fastp and aligned with MiXCR, with productive beta chains retained. Rows are combined by CDR3 protein, so each entry shows the most common genes and DNA. This sample is represented by around 580,000 distinct CDR3 sequences; around 15% of them were singletons. Approximately 18% of the sample is held by the ten biggest clonotypes. The sample comprised blood. Receptors originate from a woman under 30 with Graves' hyperthyroidism.

The chain carries TRBV4-2 and TRBJ2-7; 13 nucleotides align to TRBD2. Germline-derived CDR1 and CDR2 are LGHNA and YNFKEQ. The V segment lost 0 bases and the J segment 2 bases; nucleotides outside the gene matches: 1. CDR3 size: 16 residues. CDR3 nucleotides: TGTGCCAGCAGCCAAGAAGGGACTAGCGGGACCTACGAGCAGTACTTC. This translates into CASSQEGTSGTYEQYF.

Ten or more counts support this clonotype. V and J are TRBV20-1 and TRBJ2-5; maybe TRBD2 (6 bases). This CDR3 is 13 amino acids long. Germline values: CDR1 DFQATT, CDR2 SNEGSKA (reference sequence). V was shortened by 3 bases and J by 4 bases, with 12 bases between the two germline ends. The CDR3 sequence: CSASHPSAETQYF. CDR3 nucleotides: TGCAGTGCTAGTCATCCTAGCGCAGAGACCCAGTACTTC.

Ten or more counts support this clonotype. J is TRBJ2-5 and V is TRBV12-3 or TRBV12-4, with a weak D call TRBD1 (6 bases). V lost 3 bases and J 5 bases, leaving 13 bases between the germline ends. The CDR3 has 14 residues. The DNA for the CDR3 is TGTGCCAGCAGTTTTGACAGGTTTAGGGAGACCCAGTACTTC. As protein: CASSFDRFRETQYF.

The chain recombines TRBV24-1 with TRBJ2-1; D is perhaps TRBD1 (5 bases). V shed 0 bases and J shed 4 bases, with 6 bases lying between them. The CDR3 is 14 residues long. Germline assignment: CDR1 KGHDR and CDR2 SFDVKD. CDR3 sequence (DNA): TGTGCCACCAGTGATTTGCCAGGGTACAATGAGCAGTTCTTC. Protein: CATSDLPGYNEQFF.

The chain joins TRBV29-1 to TRBJ2-1; D tentatively fits TRBD1 or TRBD2 (6 bases each). Looked up from germline, CDR1 is SQVTM and CDR2 is ANQGSEA. The CDR3 is 14 amino acids. The V end was cut by 6 bases, the J end by 6 bases, with 18 bases between. CDR3 sequence reads: CSVRRGLGANEQFF. In DNA form, the CDR3 reads TGCAGCGTCCGCCGGGGGTTGGGGGCCAATGAGCAGTTCTTC.

This chain joins TRBV12-3 or TRBV12-4 and TRBJ1-2; TRBD1 might be the D (5 bases). This CDR3 contains 12 residues. The V and J ends lost 8 bases and 5 bases respectively, with 12 bases between them. This CDR3 reads CASQGELYGYTF. In DNA, the CDR3 is TGTGCCAGCCAGGGAGAATTATATGGCTACACCTTC.

This clonotype was found many times. V gene TRBV2 combines with J gene TRBJ1-6; D perhaps matches TRBD1 (5 bases). This CDR3 has 13 residues. Per germline, CDR1 SNHLY and CDR2 FYNNEI. V was clipped by 6 bases and J by 6 bases, with 9 bases between them. For the CDR3, the DNA is TGTGCCAGCAGAGGGGAGCGTAATTCACCCCTCCACTTT. It codes for CASRGERNSPLHF.

As concerns this clonotype: This could be a read error, since a much larger clone is one nucleotide away. The rearrangement joins TRBV6-5 to TRBJ1-1; D uncertain. V was clipped by 4 bases and J by 3 bases, with 15 bases between them. The CDR3 is 15 amino acids. Germline CDR1 reads MNHEY; CDR2 reads SVGAGI. The CDR3 coding sequence is TGTGCCAGCAGTTCCGGACCATACCGGGACACTGAAGCTTTCTTT. It is translated as CASSSGPYRDTEAFF.

This clonotype was found many times. This sequence joins TRBV7-8 and TRBJ2-5, with D perhaps given as TRBD1 or TRBD2 (6 bases each). In germline, CDR1 is SGHVS, CDR2 FQNEAQ. Trimming stripped 1 base from V and 5 bases from J, with 11 bases between. The CDR3 is 14 residues long. CDR3 DNA: TGTGCCAGCAGCTTAGACGGGGGCAGGGAGACCCAGTACTTC. This sequence encodes CASSLDGGRETQYF.

The chain joins TRBV2 to TRBJ2-3; D tentatively fits TRBD1 or TRBD2 (5 bases each). The germline V gene encodes CDR1 SNHLY and CDR2 FYNNEI. CDR3 length: 13 amino acids. Trimming left V 6 bases short and J 12 bases short, with 19 bases between. As DNA, the CDR3 is TGTGCCAGCAGCCCATACGGGACCCGGTACCAGTATTTT. Its translation is CASSPYGTRYQYF.

This clonotype was detected ten times or more. The chain couples TRBV6-1 to TRBJ2-3; D not resolved. Germline CDR1 and CDR2: MNHNS and SASEGT. V dropped 4 bases and J dropped 3 bases, with 8 bases sitting between them. The CDR3 runs to 13 residues. The CDR3 nucleotides read TGTGCCAGCAGTGGGCGTCGTACAGATACGCAGTATTTT. This gives the protein CASSGRRTDTQYF.

The sample holds many counts of this clonotype. The V call is TRBV3-1, the J call TRBJ1-6; D call uncertain. Trimming removed 2 bases at V and 1 base at J, with 9 bases between. In germline, CDR1 is LGHDT, CDR2 YNNKEL (reference sequence). This CDR3 is 16 amino acids long. CDR3 in DNA: TGTGCCAGCAGCCAACGGGCCTTGTCCTATAATTCACCCCTCCACTTT. It yields the protein CASSQRALSYNSPLHF.

This chain uses TRBV19 with TRBJ2-6, with unresolved D. V gave up 3 bases and J gave up 4 bases, with 7 bases separating them. Germline V lookup: CDR1 LNHDA, CDR2 SQIVND (reference sequence). The CDR3 length is 14 residues. The CDR3 loop reads CASSIDPGANVLTF. The DNA of the CDR3 is TGTGCCAGTAGTATTGACCCGGGGGCCAACGTCCTGACTTTC.

This clonotype has a count of ten or more. The chain carries TRBV18 and TRBJ2-7; D is unclear. CDR3 length equals 13 residues. Trimming pared 3 bases from V and 2 bases from J, leaving 8 bases between. Germline V gives CDR1 KGHSH, CDR2 LQKENI. The CDR3 nucleotides are TGTGCCAGCTCACCTCAGGCAGCCTACGAGCAGTACTTC. Its protein is CASSPQAAYEQYF.

In its sample, this clonotype was seen many times. The chain employs TRBV5-1 and TRBJ2-1; D is uncertain. CDR1 and CDR2 from the germline V gene are SGHRS and YFSETQ. The V end was cut by 5 bases, the J end by 0 bases, with 9 bases between. The CDR3 length is 14 residues. CDR3 in amino acids: CASSHDNSYNEQFF. CDR3 sequence (DNA): TGCGCCAGCAGTCATGACAACTCCTACAATGAGCAGTTCTTC.

Concerning this clonotype: Given the absence of the conserved phenylalanine or tryptophan at the CDR3 end, a read error is likely. The gene calls are TRBV27 and TRBJ1-3; no clear D. V was shortened by 3 bases and J by 0 bases, with 9 bases between the two germline ends. The CDR3 contains 15 residues. CDR1 is MNHEY and CDR2 is SMNVEV in the germline V gene (reference sequence). This CDR3 is CASSLTPRSGNTIYL. The CDR3 bases are TGTGCCAGCAGTTTGACTCCGCGCTCTGGAAACACCATATATCTT.

This clonotype was counted ten times or more. The chain couples TRBV12-3 or TRBV12-4 to TRBJ2-7; 9 nucleotides match TRBD2. Losses at the gene ends were 5 bases for V and 6 bases for J; bases not matched to a gene: 14. The CDR3 has 16 amino acids. The DNA for the CDR3 is TGTGCCAGCAGTAGGGGCGGGGGGGCCACGTCTGGCGAGCAGTACTTC. Its protein product is CASSRGGGATSGEQYF.

The sample holds many counts of this clonotype. V is TRBV12-3 or TRBV12-4 and J is TRBJ1-1; 10 bases line up with TRBD1. With 5 bases clipped from V and 4 bases from J, the junction kept 7 bases outside the gene matches. This CDR3 has 15 residues. CDR3 protein: CASSTGDRGPTEAFF. The CDR3 region has the DNA TGTGCCAGCAGTACAGGAGACAGGGGGCCCACTGAAGCTTTCTTT.

In its sample, this clonotype was seen many times. The chain combines TRBV2 with TRBJ2-7; tentatively, D is TRBD1 (6 bases). Germline loops: CDR1 SNHLY, CDR2 FYNNEI. Between the trimmed V and J ends, which lost 4 bases and 2 bases, there was a span of 9 bases. The CDR3 length is 13 residues. Here the CDR3 DNA reads TGTGCCAGCAGTGCCGGGACACCCTACGAGCAGTACTTC. It translates to CASSAGTPYEQYF.

This chain uses TRBV6-2 or TRBV6-3 with TRBJ1-1; 7 positions match TRBD1. This CDR3 region has 14 residues. Germline V gene lookup returns CDR1 MNHEY and CDR2 SVGEGT. The ends lost 4 bases at V and 2 bases at J; junction bases unmatched: 4. CDR3 sequence reads: CASSFGQVNTEAFF. In DNA, the CDR3 is TGTGCCAGCAGTTTCGGACAGGTTAACACTGAAGCTTTCTTT.

The chain joins TRBV9 to TRBJ1-4; D possibly corresponds to TRBD1 (5 bases). V lost 3 bases to trimming and J lost 8 bases, with 8 bases between them. The CDR3 is 12 residues long. The germline gives CDR1 SGDLS, CDR2 YYNGEE. The CDR3 is CASSGQWEKLFF. The CDR3 DNA follows: TGTGCCAGCAGCGGACAGTGGGAAAAACTGTTTTTT. Together with reference TRBV9 and TRBJ1-4, the CDR3 gives the full variable domain: DSGVTQTPKHLITATGQRVTLRCSPRSGDLSVYWYQQSLDQGLQFLIQYYNGEERAKGNILERFSAQQFPDLHSELNLSSLELGDSALYFCASSGQWEKLFFGSGTQLSVL.